This T cell receptor (beta chain) is drawn from a study of identical twins. Trimming pared 1 base from V and 4 bases from J, leaving 11 bases between. The length of the CDR3 is 15 residues. MiXCR, applied by TCRdb to the 5' RACE reads, yields one record per CDR3 protein. The sample shows 450,000 or so distinct CDR3 sequences, more than 13% of them seen only once. This clonotype was seen a handful of times. A further study also used this sample, focusing on yellow fever vaccine responses in identical twins.

Sequenced: CD4+ T cells sorted from blood. This clonotype originated in a woman in her late teens or twenties in good health. The rearrangement joins TRBV12-3 or TRBV12-4 to TRBJ2-1; D might be TRBD2 (6 bases). The CDR3 sequence: CASSLGRGPYNEQFF. The DNA for the CDR3 is TGTGCCAGCAGTTTAGGGCGGGGACCTTACAATGAGCAGTTCTTC.